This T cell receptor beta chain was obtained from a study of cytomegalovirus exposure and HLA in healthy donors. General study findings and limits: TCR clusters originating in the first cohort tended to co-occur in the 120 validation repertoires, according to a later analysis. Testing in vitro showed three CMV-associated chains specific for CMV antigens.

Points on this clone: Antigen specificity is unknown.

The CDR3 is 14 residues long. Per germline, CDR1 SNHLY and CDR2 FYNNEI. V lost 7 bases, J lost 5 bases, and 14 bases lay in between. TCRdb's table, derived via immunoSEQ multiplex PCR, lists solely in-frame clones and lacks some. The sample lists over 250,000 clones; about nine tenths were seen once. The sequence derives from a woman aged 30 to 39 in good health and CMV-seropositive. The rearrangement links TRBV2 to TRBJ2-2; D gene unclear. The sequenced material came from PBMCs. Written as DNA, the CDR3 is TGTGCCAGCATCGTTAGGGAAGGGACCGGGGAGCTGTTTTTT. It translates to CASIVREGTGELFF.